This entry lists 17 T cell receptor beta chains sequenced from one sample in a study of PD-1 blockade in classical Hodgkin lymphoma (TCRdb year 2020). The time point label, read with the paper, signifies: cycle 1 day 1 (C1D1), immediately before nivolumab initiation. Relapse after autologous stem cell transplantation had occurred in all trial patients, and cohorts A, B and C were distinguished by prior brentuximab vedotin exposure. The library was built by means of the immunoSEQ multiplex PCR assay. TCRdb obtained this table from immuneACCESS and retained in-frame rearrangements with V and J assigned. These tables miss some clones; where compared with another copy, unresolved V genes account for less than half of the shortfall, and the remainder is unexplained. The sample records some 23,000 clones, approximately 74% of which are singletons. The ten largest clones capture approximately 15% of the sample.

Sequencing used peripheral blood mononuclear cells (PBMCs), obtained at baseline. Every receptor here comes from a human donor with classical Hodgkin lymphoma.

The chain employs TRBV7-2 and TRBJ2-1, with 7 bases matching TRBD2. J was trimmed by 5 bases and V by 2 bases; bases with no gene match: 9. CDR3 length: 16 amino acids. CDR1 is SGHTA and CDR2 is FQGNSA in the germline V gene. CDR3 DNA: TGTGCCAGCAGCTTAAAGGGAGCGGGGAGCAACAATGAGCAGTTCTTC. Its protein product is CASSLKGAGSNNEQFF.

The gene calls are TRBV28 and TRBJ2-2; D is possibly TRBD1 (6 bases). Germline V gene lookup returns CDR1 MDHEN and CDR2 SYDVKM. Trimming left V 4 bases short and J 6 bases short, with 24 bases between. The CDR3 covers 18 residues. The CDR3: CASSSPTGRGSGPGELFF. The CDR3 DNA is TGTGCCAGCAGTTCCCCGACAGGTAGAGGGTCAGGTCCCGGGGAGCTGTTTTTT.

The chain couples TRBV4-2 to TRBJ2-2; 11 positions match TRBD2. This CDR3 region has 18 residues. Germline loops: CDR1 LGHNA, CDR2 YNFKEQ. The V and J ends lost 3 bases and 4 bases, in that order; junction bases with no gene match: 10. The CDR3 nucleotides read TGTGCCAGCAGCCAGACCGTACTAGCGGGAGAAGGCACCGGGGAGCTGTTTTTT. Its translation is CASSQTVLAGEGTGELFF.

This rearrangement joins TRBV15 to TRBJ1-3; no definite D call. The CDR3 runs 13 residues. From germline, CDR1 is LNHNV and CDR2 YYDKDF (reference sequence). V was shortened by 5 bases and J by 2 bases, with 7 bases between the two germline ends. The CDR3 sequence: CATSEEAGNTIYF. The CDR3 DNA follows: TGTGCCACCAGCGAAGAGGCTGGAAACACCATATATTTT.

This clone was detected a few times. The CDR3 DNA is TGTGCCAGCAGCCGGGATTATAATTCACCCCTCCACTTT. This encodes CASSRDYNSPLHF. The chain uses TRBV6-4 and TRBJ1-6; D is uncertain. CDR1 is MRHNA, CDR2 SNTAGT, per germline. V shed 6 bases and J shed 4 bases, with 7 bases lying between them. The CDR3 is 13 residues long.

About this clone: A junction boundary mismatches the germline segment, possibly from a read error. The chain combines TRBV10-2 with TRBJ1-4; D uncertain. The germline V gene encodes CDR1 WSHSY and CDR2 SAAADI. The CDR3 contains 15 residues. The CDR3 sequence: CASRESAGANEKLFF. The DNA of the CDR3 is TGCGCCAGCAGAGAGTCGGCAGGAGCTAATGAAAAACTGTTTTTT.

The V call is TRBV7-9, the J call TRBJ1-2, with D possibly matching TRBD1 (5 bases). The germline V and J ends were trimmed by 7 bases and 8 bases, with 11 bases remaining between them. The CDR3 loop spans 11 amino acids. CDR1 and CDR2 (germline): SEHNR, FQNEAQ (reference sequence). This chain's CDR3 is CASTTGTGYTF. CDR3 DNA sequence: TGTGCCAGCACCACAGGTACAGGCTACACCTTC.

The chain links TRBV6-5 to TRBJ2-3; 10 positions agree with TRBD1. This CDR3 has 13 residues. Germline V lookup: CDR1 MNHEY, CDR2 SVGAGI. V shed 7 bases and J 5 bases; nucleotides not matched to a gene: 3. The CDR3 DNA sequence: TGTGCCAGCATTGGGACAGGGGAAGATACGCAGTATTTT. Translation gives CASIGTGEDTQYF.

This chain joins TRBV6-5 and TRBJ2-7; D remains unclear. The CDR3 extends over 13 amino acids. The germline CDR1 and CDR2 sequences are MNHEY and SVGAGI. This CDR3 is CALGSSRFYEQYV. The CDR3, as DNA: TGTGCGCTCGGTAGCAGCAGATTCTACGAGCAGTACGTC.

The genes are TRBV18 and TRBJ2-3; a possible D gene is TRBD1 (5 bases). CDR3 length equals 13 residues. CDR1 is KGHSH, CDR2 LQKENI, per germline. V was clipped by 2 bases and J by 6 bases, with 9 bases between them. The CDR3 reads CASSPGSGDTQYF. Written as DNA, the CDR3 is TGTGCCAGCTCACCAGGGTCAGGGGATACGCAGTATTTT.

This clone showed up just once. The chain links TRBV18 to TRBJ2-1, with D uncertain. CDR3 length equals 13 residues. Germline CDR1 KGHSH, CDR2 LQKENI. Deletions cut 3 bases from V and 12 bases from J, with 15 bases between. CDR3 coding DNA: TGTGCCAGCTCACCGGATCAGGAGTCGGGGCAGTTCTTC. It is translated as CASSPDQESGQFF.

This chain joins TRBV19 and TRBJ1-1; no firm D call. Germline-derived CDR1 and CDR2 are LNHDA and SQIVND (reference sequence). This CDR3 region has 16 residues. Between the trimmed V and J ends, which lost 3 bases and 3 bases, there was a span of 17 bases. CDR3 nucleotides: TGTGCCAGTAGTATTGGGAGTTTCAAGGCCTACACTGAAGCTTTCTTT. Translation gives CASSIGSFKAYTEAFF.

V is TRBV6-1 and J is TRBJ1-6, with 7 bases identical to TRBD1. The trim removed 2 bases at V and 0 bases at J, leaving 10 bases unmatched. Germline loops: CDR1 MNHNS, CDR2 SASEGT. This CDR3 spans 19 amino acids. The CDR3 sequence is CASSEQVGGGFSYNSPLHF. The CDR3 coding sequence is TGTGCCAGCAGTGAACAGGTCGGAGGGGGCTTCTCCTATAATTCACCCCTCCACTTT.

J is TRBJ1-2 and V is TRBV11-2; D is ambiguous. Per germline, CDR1 SGHAT and CDR2 FQNNGV. The CDR3 extends over 13 amino acids. Trimming removed 3 bases at V and 7 bases at J, with 12 bases between. CDR3 bases: TGTGCCAGCAGCTTCCGAATTGAAACTGGCTACACCTTC. The encoded protein is CASSFRIETGYTF.

This clone was observed a handful of times. The chain joins TRBV21-1 to TRBJ1-3. TRBV21-1 is flagged as a pseudogene. The CDR3 has 17 amino acids. In nucleotides, the CDR3 is TGTGCCAGCAGCAAAGCGCTAAGGGGACTGGGGGAACGATCGAGCTATTTT. This encodes CASSKALRGLGERSSYF.

V is TRBV2 and J is TRBJ1-4; D may be TRBD1 (5 bases). The CDR3 covers 15 residues. CDR1 is SNHLY, CDR2 FYNNEI, per germline. Between the trimmed V and J ends, which lost 0 bases and 4 bases, there was a span of 9 bases. CDR3 sequence (DNA): TGTGCCAGCAGTGAAGCGACGGGACTTAATGAAAAACTGTTTTTT. Translation: CASSEATGLNEKLFF.

CDR3 DNA: TGCAGTGCTAGGAAAGAGACCCAGTACTTC. Its translation is CSARKETQYF. V and J are TRBV20-1 and TRBJ2-5; D is unclear. The V end lost 3 bases, the J end lost 3 bases, and 2 bases lay between the germline ends. The germline V gene has CDR1 DFQATT and CDR2 SNEGSKA (reference sequence). This CDR3 spans 10 amino acids.